These 12 T cell receptor beta chains share one sample of origin, sequenced in a study of control samples from healthy donors and cancer patients. TCRdb keeps only in-frame clones here, not all; method: immunoSEQ multiplex PCR. Of 45,000 to 70,000 clones in the sample, under 95% were seen once. Specimen: PBMCs. These receptors all come from a young man with colorectal cancer.

This chain uses TRBV6-2 or TRBV6-3 with TRBJ1-2; 10 bases align to TRBD1. Germline V CDR1 and CDR2: MNHEY, SVGEGT. The CDR3 runs 15 residues. The J segment lost 2 bases and the V segment lost 6 bases, leaving 6 bases of the junction unmatched. The CDR3 nucleotides are TGTGCCAGCAGCTCCGGGACAGGGGTAAACTATGGCTACACCTTC. It is translated as CASSSGTGVNYGYTF.

The genes are TRBV27 and TRBJ2-7; TRBD2 aligns across 10 bases. Trimming at V came to 6 bases and at J to 4 bases, leaving 6 bases not matched to a gene. The V gene's germline CDR1 is MNHEY and CDR2 SMNVEV (reference sequence). This CDR3 is built from 14 residues. CDR3 coding DNA: TGTGCCAGCAGACCGGGACTAGCGTGGTACGAGCAGTACTTC. Protein sequence: CASRPGLAWYEQYF.

The chain is built from TRBV11-2 and TRBJ2-3, with 7 bases aligning to TRBD1. The CDR3 is made up of 16 amino acids. Germline values: CDR1 SGHAT, CDR2 FQNNGV. The V gene end was trimmed by 0 bases and the J gene end by 0 bases; junction bases not matched to a gene: 3. CDR3 region: CASSLDEGASTDTQYF. The CDR3, as DNA: TGTGCCAGCAGCTTAGATGAGGGGGCAAGCACAGATACGCAGTATTTT.

This chain connects TRBV11-2 to TRBJ2-6; D call uncertain. The CDR3 has 18 amino acids. V lost 0 bases, J lost 0 bases, and 12 bases lay in between. CDR1 SGHAT and CDR2 FQNNGV come from the germline V gene. The CDR3 reads CASSLETVPSSGANVLTF. The CDR3 DNA sequence: TGTGCCAGCAGCTTAGAAACGGTCCCTAGCTCTGGGGCCAACGTCCTGACTTTC. Full variable domain (rest looked up from reference TRBV11-2 and TRBJ2-6): EAGVAQSPRYKIIEKRQSVAFWCNPISGHATLYWYQQILGQGPKLLIQFQNNGVVDDSQLPKDRFSAERLKGVDSTLKIQPAKLEDSAVYLCASSLETVPSSGANVLTFGAGSRLTVL.

The CDR3 sequence: CASSGDILSTDTQYF. CDR3 sequence (DNA): TGCGCCAGCAGCGGGGACATCCTTAGCACAGATACGCAGTATTTT. This chain uses TRBV5-1 with TRBJ2-3; D is perhaps TRBD1 (6 bases). The CDR3 length is 15 residues. The ends were cut back, 4 bases at V and 0 bases at J, with 12 bases in the middle. The V gene's germline CDR1 is SGHRS and CDR2 YFSETQ.

V gene TRBV29-1 combines with J gene TRBJ1-1; no clear D gene. The germline gives CDR1 SQVTM, CDR2 ANQGSEA. CDR3 length: 11 amino acids. Trimming removed 7 bases at V and 0 bases at J, with 6 bases between. The CDR3 DNA is TGCAGCGCGGACCTGAACACTGAAGCTTTCTTT. Residues: CSADLNTEAFF.

The rearrangement joins TRBV19 to TRBJ1-6; TRBD1 might be the D (5 bases). Germline values: CDR1 LNHDA, CDR2 SQIVND (reference sequence). The CDR3 has 15 residues. V was pared by 3 bases and J by 0 bases, with 6 bases between. CDR3 region: CASSIQGSYNSPLHF. The CDR3 nucleotides read TGTGCCAGTAGTATCCAGGGCTCCTATAATTCACCCCTCCACTTT.

The gene calls are TRBV5-4 and TRBJ2-3; TRBD2 aligns across 9 bases. The ends lost 3 bases at V and 3 bases at J; junction bases unmatched: 17. From germline, CDR1 is SGHNT and CDR2 YYREEE (reference sequence). CDR3 length: 19 residues. DNA for the CDR3: TGTGCCAGCAGCTCCCCCTGGCGGGGGGGCCGTTTGGGTACAGATACGCAGTATTTT. The encoded protein is CASSSPWRGGRLGTDTQYF.

This clone came up a few times. The V gene is TRBV6-6, the J gene TRBJ1-1; D remains ambiguous. Germline V CDR1 and CDR2: MNHNY, SVGAGI (reference sequence). Trimming cost V 7 bases and J 0 bases, with 15 bases left between them. CDR3 length equals 15 residues. CDR3 bases: TGTGCCAGCATGAATGAAGAGTACGTGAACACTGAAGCTTTCTTT. As protein: CASMNEEYVNTEAFF.

In the case of this clone: Mismatch with germline at one junction end may stem from a read error. The V and J genes are TRBV10-3 and TRBJ2-5; 9 positions agree with TRBD2. Germline CDR1 is ENHRY and CDR2 is SYGVKD. The CDR3 runs to 13 residues. For the CDR3, the DNA is TGTGTCATCAGATTAGCGGGGGCAGAGACCCAGTACTTC. Translation: CVIRLAGAETQYF.

This rearrangement joins TRBV9 to TRBJ2-5; D gene ambiguous. V was pared by 3 bases and J by 1 base, with 10 bases between. There are 14 residues in the CDR3. Germline V gene lookup returns CDR1 SGDLS and CDR2 YYNGEE. CDR3 nucleotides: TGTGCCAGCAGCGCGACGGGTATCCAAGAGACCCAGTACTTC. Translated, it gives CASSATGIQETQYF. The full variable domain, with the rest looked up from reference TRBV9 and TRBJ2-5, is DSGVTQTPKHLITATGQRVTLRCSPRSGDLSVYWYQQSLDQGLQFLIQYYNGEERAKGNILERFSAQQFPDLHSELNLSSLELGDSALYFCASSATGIQETQYFGPGTRLLVL.

The chain combines TRBV12-3 or TRBV12-4 with TRBJ2-1, with a weak D call TRBD2 (5 bases). Trimming took off 7 bases at V and 0 bases at J, with 7 bases between the two ends. CDR3 length: 13 amino acids. The CDR3 DNA is TGTGCCAGCAAAGGGAGCTCCTACAATGAGCAGTTCTTC. As protein: CASKGSSYNEQFF.